This T cell receptor beta chain appears in the sequencing data of a study of OX40 agonist ivuxolimab in advanced cancers. Turning to the study itself: At roughly 83% male, the cohort had a mean age of approximately 64 years, ranging from about 20 to 79.

Whole-study results and caveats: With doses of 0.1-3.0 mg/kg, partial responders showed among the lowest clonal expansion. Doses of 0.1 to 3.0 mg/kg were accompanied by clonal expansion of CD4+ and CD8+ blood T cells by week 6. Antigen specificity of clonally expanded peripheral T cells was not established.

Per the germline V gene, CDR1 is SNHLY and CDR2 is FYNNEI. V was cut by 6 bases and J by 4 bases, with 15 bases left in between. The CDR3 consists of 14 residues. The protocol was immunoSEQ multiplex PCR, while the TCRdb copy is restricted to in-frame clones and leaves out a portion. The table lists 9,500 to 13,000 clones, approximately 80% of them singletons, with about 14% in the top ten. Regarding this clone: Its cognate antigen is unknown.

The chain couples TRBV2 to TRBJ1-1, with TRBD1 as a possible D gene (5 bases). The sample here was CD4+ or CD8+ T cells sorted from blood, taken in a trial of the OX40 agonist ivuxolimab. The sequence derives from an adult with an advanced solid tumor such as melanoma, head and neck, liver or kidney cancer. The DNA for the CDR3 is TGTGCCAGCAGAGGAGGACTCGGGGGCACTGAAGCTTTCTTT. Its translation is CASRGGLGGTEAFF.